This record concerns one T cell receptor (beta chain) sequence. Antigen specificity is unknown. Both ends of each TCR cDNA library bore sample-specific barcodes. The authors' processing: Clonotypes per individual ranged from about 85,000 to nearly 550,000. TCRdb independently ran MiXCR on the 5' RACE reads; one entry per CDR3 protein. TCRdb's processing, not the authors' own work, is the source of the V and J calls. The table shows roughly 380,000 distinct CDR3 sequences, with 25% to 35% occurring only once. The data stem from a study of identical twins' blood T cells. The CDR3 is 12 residues long. Deletions cut 7 bases from V and 3 bases from J, with 9 bases between. In germline, CDR1 is MNHEY, CDR2 SVGAGI. General study results and limits: Each donor's most abundant TCRbeta clonotypes shared more CDR3 sequences with her twin than unrelated donors.

Input material: PBMCs. The TCR comes from a woman aged 18-55 years in good health. The rearrangement links TRBV6-5 to TRBJ1-2; D may be TRBD1 (6 bases). CDR3 sequence (DNA): TGTGCCAGCAAGACAGGCGACTATGGCTACACCTTC. Protein product: CASKTGDYGYTF.